The rows below give T cell receptor beta chains drawn from one sample of a study of blood T cell repertoires in COVID-19. This table comes from immunoSEQ multiplex PCR, and its TCRdb copy is limited to in-frame clones, with some not included. The table shows 150,000 to 200,000 clones, with roughly 87% occurring only once. What was sequenced was peripheral blood. These TCRs come from a woman aged 60-70 years with COVID-19, enrolled during active disease. CDR3s include the opening cysteine and the closing phenylalanine or tryptophan. The order of the fields is V gene, J gene, CDR3 protein.

TRBV7-2	TRBJ1-1	CASSLRAGGTEAFF
TRBV9	TRBJ2-1	CASSLTGNEQFF
TRBV30	TRBJ1-2	CAWSGGDNYGYTF
TRBV6-1	TRBJ2-1	CASSVEGTSGYNEQFF
TRBV19	TRBJ1-2	CASTGSRGNPYGYTF
TRBV2	TRBJ1-1	CASSEWRTEAFF
TRBV28	TRBJ1-1	CASSQTPNTEAFF
TRBV7-9	TRBJ2-3	CASSLATSGTDTQYF
TRBV6-2/TRBV6-3	TRBJ1-4	CASSTRRGTNEKLFF
TRBV2	TRBJ1-6	CASSAATGGNSPLHF
TRBV11-3	TRBJ2-3	CASSPRGGVTDTQYF
TRBV2	TRBJ1-6	CASSEVNGQGSPLHF
TRBV6-5	TRBJ1-3	CASRAAGNTIYF
TRBV9	TRBJ1-6	CASSLLTDVNSPLHF
TRBV6-5	TRBJ1-5	CATPGFGQPQHF
TRBV2	TRBJ2-5	CASRKLAGATQETQYF
TRBV28	TRBJ1-5	CASSPDNSNQPQHF
TRBV27	TRBJ1-4	CASSLGGPPREKLFF
TRBV3-1/TRBV3-2	TRBJ1-2	CASSQRSGYGYTF
TRBV5-1	TRBJ2-5	CASKLTGAGQETQYF
TRBV7-9	TRBJ2-7	CASSLDGSRYEQYF
TRBV7-9	TRBJ1-2	CASSSSAQDVTNYGYTF
TRBV28	TRBJ1-5	CASRGGSNQPQHF
TRBV3-1/TRBV3-2	TRBJ2-1	CASSQQILAGETEQFF
TRBV7-6	TRBJ2-5	CASSPGGAESRYQETQYF
TRBV7-3	TRBJ2-3	CASSLTRGANTQYF
TRBV4-3	TRBJ2-7	CASSQGQGANEQYF